This T cell receptor beta chain originates from a study of T-cell reconstitution after alpha-beta-depleted transplantation in children. Study observations and caveats: Surviving recipient T cells and thymic progenitors underlay high day-60 TCRbeta diversity in some patients. The origin of alpha-beta T cells about two months after transplant was reportedly several hundred expanded graft clones. The main origin of T-cell counts and diversity one year after transplant was newly produced T cells.

Germline loops: CDR1 SGHAT, CDR2 FQNNGV. V was clipped by 1 base and J by 7 bases; unmatched bases: 8. This CDR3 spans 17 amino acids. The TCRbeta library was prepared with unique molecular identifiers. MiXCR, run by TCRdb on the PCR reads, gives a single entry per CDR3 protein. The sample contains approximately 630,000 distinct CDR3 sequences, around 13% of which appear only once. This clonotype was observed a handful of times. Antigen: not known. This receptor was identified in a girl aged 2 to 10 with congenital amegakaryocytic thrombocytopenia, due to receive a stem cell transplant. Sample: PBMCs, taken before TCRalphabeta/CD19-depleted stem cell transplant. The chain combines TRBV11-2 with TRBJ2-1; TRBD2 agrees at 12 bases. The CDR3 is CASSLVWTSGKNNEQFF. The CDR3 region has the DNA TGTGCCAGCAGCTTAGTCTGGACTAGCGGGAAGAATAATGAGCAGTTCTTC. The full variable domain, with the rest looked up from reference TRBV11-2 and TRBJ2-1, is EAGVAQSPRYKIIEKRQSVAFWCNPISGHATLYWYQQILGQGPKLLIQFQNNGVVDDSQLPKDRFSAERLKGVDSTLKIQPAKLEDSAVYLCASSLVWTSGKNNEQFFGPGTRLTVL.